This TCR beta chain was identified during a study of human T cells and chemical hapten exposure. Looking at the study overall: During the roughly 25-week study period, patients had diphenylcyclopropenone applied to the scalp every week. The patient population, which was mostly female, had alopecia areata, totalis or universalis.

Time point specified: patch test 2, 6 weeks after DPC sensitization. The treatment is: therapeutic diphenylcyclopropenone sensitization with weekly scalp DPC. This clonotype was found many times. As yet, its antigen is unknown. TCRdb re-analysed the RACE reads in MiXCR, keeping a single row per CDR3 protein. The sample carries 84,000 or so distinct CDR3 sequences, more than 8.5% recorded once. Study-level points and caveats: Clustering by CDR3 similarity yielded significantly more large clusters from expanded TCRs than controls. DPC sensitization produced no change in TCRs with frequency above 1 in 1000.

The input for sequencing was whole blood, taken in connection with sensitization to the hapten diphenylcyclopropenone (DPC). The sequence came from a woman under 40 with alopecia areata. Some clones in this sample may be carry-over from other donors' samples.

CDR3 amino acids: CASSPLMRDRDGEELFF. The CDR3 DNA reads as TGTGCCAGCAGCCCCCTGATGCGGGACAGGGATGGTGAGGAGCTGTTTTTT. The V gene is TRBV7-6, the J gene TRBJ2-2; 9 nucleotides agree with TRBD1. The CDR3 is 17 residues long. Germline CDR1 SGHVS, CDR2 FNYEAQ. V lost 5 bases, J lost 10 bases, and 17 bases stayed unmatched.